This T cell receptor (beta chain) derives from a study of CD8+CD57+ T cells in acquired aplastic anemia. Overall study findings and caveats: Patients and controls were found to share around 30 CD8+ CDR3 sequences.

Genomic DNA, the template, was used for profiling of the TCR beta VDJ and CDR3. Each CDR3 protein gets one entry after TCRdb re-called the reads with MiXCR. The table lists about 190,000 distinct CDR3 sequences, around half of them singletons. On this clonotype: As yet, its antigen is unknown.

This CDR3 comprises 17 residues. V lost 4 bases, J lost 6 bases, and 15 bases stayed unmatched. In germline, CDR1 is SQVTM, CDR2 ANQGSEA. The sequence was collected from a human donor in good health, serving as a control. The material sequenced was sorted CD4+, CD8+, or CD8+CD57+ T cells (not recorded which) from PBMCs. This chain links TRBV29-1 with TRBJ2-5, with 12 nucleotides matching TRBD1. In nucleotides, the CDR3 is TGCAGCGTTGCCAGCAGCCCTGGGACAGGGGGCCGAAAGACCCAGTACTTC. This sequence encodes CSVASSPGTGGRKTQYF.